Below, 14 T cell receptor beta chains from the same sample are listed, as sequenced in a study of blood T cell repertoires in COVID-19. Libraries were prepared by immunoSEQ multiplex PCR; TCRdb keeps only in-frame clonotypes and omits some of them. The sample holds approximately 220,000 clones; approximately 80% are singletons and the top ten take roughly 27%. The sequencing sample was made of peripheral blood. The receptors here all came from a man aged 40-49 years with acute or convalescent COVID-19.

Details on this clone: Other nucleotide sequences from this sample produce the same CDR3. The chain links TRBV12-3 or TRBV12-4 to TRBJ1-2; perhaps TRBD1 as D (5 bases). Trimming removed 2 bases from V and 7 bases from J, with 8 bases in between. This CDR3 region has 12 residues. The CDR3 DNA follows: TGTGCCAGCAGTTTATCAAGGGGTGGCTACACCTTC. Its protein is CASSLSRGGYTF.

The CDR3 coding sequence is TGTGCCAGCAGTCCGGTTATCGGCTACGAGCAGTACTTC. This encodes CASSPVIGYEQYF. The V call is TRBV6-6, the J call TRBJ2-7; the D is unclear. This CDR3 has 13 amino acids. Germline V CDR1 and CDR2: MNHNY, SVGAGI (reference sequence). V was clipped by 5 bases and J by 3 bases, with 11 bases between them.

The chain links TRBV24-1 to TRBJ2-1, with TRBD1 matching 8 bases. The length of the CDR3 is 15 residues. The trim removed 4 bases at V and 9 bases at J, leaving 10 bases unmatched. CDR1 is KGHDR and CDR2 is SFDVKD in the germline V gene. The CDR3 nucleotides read TGTGCCACCAGTGAGGCGGACAGGGAAGTGGGTGAGCAGTTCTTC. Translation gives CATSEADREVGEQFF.

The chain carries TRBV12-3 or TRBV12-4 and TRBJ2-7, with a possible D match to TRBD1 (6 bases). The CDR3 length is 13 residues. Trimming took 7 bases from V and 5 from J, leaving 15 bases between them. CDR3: CASTRYRVDEQYF. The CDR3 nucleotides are TGTGCCAGCACCCGTTACAGGGTAGACGAGCAGTACTTC.

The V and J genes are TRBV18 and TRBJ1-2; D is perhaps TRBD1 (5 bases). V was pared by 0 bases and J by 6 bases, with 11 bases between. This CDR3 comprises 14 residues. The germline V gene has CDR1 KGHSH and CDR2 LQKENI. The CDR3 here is CASSPPEQGNGYTF. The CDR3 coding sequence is TGTGCCAGCTCACCACCGGAGCAGGGTAATGGCTACACCTTC.

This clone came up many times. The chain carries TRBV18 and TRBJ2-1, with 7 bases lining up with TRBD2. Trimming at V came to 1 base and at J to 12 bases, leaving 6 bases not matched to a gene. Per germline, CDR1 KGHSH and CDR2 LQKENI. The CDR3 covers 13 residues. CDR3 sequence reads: CASSPLSGGGQFF. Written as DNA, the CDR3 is TGTGCCAGCTCACCACTTTCGGGGGGTGGGCAGTTCTTC.

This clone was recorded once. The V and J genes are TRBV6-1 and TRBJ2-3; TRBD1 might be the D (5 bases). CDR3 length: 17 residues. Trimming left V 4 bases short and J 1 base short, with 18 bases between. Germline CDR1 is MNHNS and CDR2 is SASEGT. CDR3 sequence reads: CASSAQRQTPGTDTQYF. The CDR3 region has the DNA TGTGCCAGCAGTGCGCAAAGACAGACCCCAGGCACAGATACGCAGTATTTT.

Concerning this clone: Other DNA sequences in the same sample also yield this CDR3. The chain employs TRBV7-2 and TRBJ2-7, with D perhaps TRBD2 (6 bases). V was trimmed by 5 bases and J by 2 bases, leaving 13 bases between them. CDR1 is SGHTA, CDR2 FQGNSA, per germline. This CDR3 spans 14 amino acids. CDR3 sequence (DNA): TGTGCCAGCAGCCTTCCTTCGGGGGCCTACGAGCAGTACTTC. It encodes CASSLPSGAYEQYF.

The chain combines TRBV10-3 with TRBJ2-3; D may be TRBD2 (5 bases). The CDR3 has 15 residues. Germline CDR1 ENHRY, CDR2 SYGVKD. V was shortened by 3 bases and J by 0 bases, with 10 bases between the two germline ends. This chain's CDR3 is CAISDGRTSTDTQYF. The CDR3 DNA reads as TGTGCCATCAGTGATGGAAGGACTAGCACAGATACGCAGTATTTT.

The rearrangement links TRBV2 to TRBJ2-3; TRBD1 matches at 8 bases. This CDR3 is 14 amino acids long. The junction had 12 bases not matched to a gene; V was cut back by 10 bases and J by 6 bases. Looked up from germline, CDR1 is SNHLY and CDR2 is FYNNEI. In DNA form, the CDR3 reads TGTGCCAACGGGGACAGGCTACCAGAGGATACGCAGTATTTT. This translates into CANGDRLPEDTQYF.

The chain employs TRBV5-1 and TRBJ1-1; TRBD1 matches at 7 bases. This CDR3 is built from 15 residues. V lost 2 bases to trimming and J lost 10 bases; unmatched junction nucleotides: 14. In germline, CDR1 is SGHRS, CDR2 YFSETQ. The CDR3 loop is CASSFGTDRLSGAFF. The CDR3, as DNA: TGCGCCAGCAGCTTTGGGACAGATCGCCTCAGTGGAGCTTTCTTT.

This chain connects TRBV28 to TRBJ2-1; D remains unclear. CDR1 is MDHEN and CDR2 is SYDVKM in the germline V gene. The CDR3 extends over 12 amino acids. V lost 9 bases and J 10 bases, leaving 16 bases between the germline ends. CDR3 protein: CASNPPNQEQFF. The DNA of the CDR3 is TGTGCCAGTAACCCTCCCAACCAGGAGCAGTTCTTC.

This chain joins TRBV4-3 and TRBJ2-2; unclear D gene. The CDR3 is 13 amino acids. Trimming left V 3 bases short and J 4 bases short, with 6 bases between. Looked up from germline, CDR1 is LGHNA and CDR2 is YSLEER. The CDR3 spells CASSHRTTGELFF. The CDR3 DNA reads TGCGCCAGCAGCCACAGAACCACCGGGGAGCTGTTTTTT.

The CDR3: CASSGAGGTQYF. Here the CDR3 DNA reads TGTGCCAGCAGCGGCGCAGGTGGTACGCAGTATTTT. The rearrangement links TRBV9 to TRBJ2-3; D unresolved. Trimming removed 3 bases from V and 8 bases from J, with 10 bases in between. The germline V gene encodes CDR1 SGDLS and CDR2 YYNGEE. This CDR3 is built from 12 residues.